A single sample is the source of the 14 T cell receptor delta chains below, sequenced in a study of gamma-delta chains in newborns, infants, children. TCRdb processed the reads again with the CATT caller. The profile shows a few thousand delta-chain clones, approximately 2.9% of them singletons. Sequenced: blood. These receptors came from a child who was a newborn, infant or young child, either healthy, febrile or measles-vaccinated (not recorded which).

The sample holds a few counts of this clone. The chain links TRDV2 to TRDJ3; 11 bases match TRDD3. CDR3 length equals 18 residues. Germline CDR1 and CDR2: GEAIGNYY and EKD. J was trimmed by 1 base and V by 4 bases; bases with no gene match: 5. The CDR3 sequence is CACDVLGDISWDTRQMFF. In DNA form, the CDR3 reads TGTGCCTGTGATGTACTGGGGGATATTTCCTGGGACACCCGACAGATGTTTTTC.

The J gene was recorded as TRDJ2; no V gene was called; no DNA check was done on the table's D call, TRDD3. CDR3 length: 19 residues. The CDR3 loop is CACDTVGGGGQALTAQLFF. The CDR3 nucleotides are TGTGCCTGTGACACCGTAGGGGGGGGGGGCCAAGCTTTGACAGCACAACTCTTCTTT.

By frequency in the sample, this clone is medium-sized (0.01 to 0.1%). With a much larger clone just one base away, this may be a read error. Other DNA sequences in this specimen translate into the identical CDR3. This chain connects TRDV2 to TRDJ2; 9 nucleotides line up with TRDD3. Trimming removed 2 bases from V and 4 bases from J; junction bases left unmatched: 1. CDR3 size: 14 residues. Germline values: CDR1 GEAIGNYY, CDR2 EKD. The CDR3 DNA is TGTGCCTGTGACATACTGGGGGAGACAGCACAACTCTTCTTT. Translation gives CACDILGETAQLFF.

The J gene is TRDJ1, the V gene TRDV2, with D tentatively TRDD3 (6 bases). The CDR3 contains 15 residues. With 0 bases removed from V and 1 base from J, the gap between germline ends came to 11 bases. Germline V gene data show CDR1 as GEAIGNYY and CDR2 as EKD. For the CDR3, the DNA is TGTGCCTGTGACACCGTTGGGGGTCTCACCGATAAACTCATCTTT. Translated: CACDTVGGLTDKLIF.

On this clone itself: The junction does not match germline at one end; this may be a read error. The same CDR3 also results from other DNA sequences found in this sample. The CDR3 loop reads CACDTVGPRGDDKLIF. The CDR3 bases are TGCGCCTGTGACACCGTAGGGCCTCGGGGGGACGATAAACTCATCTTT. The gene calls are TRDV2 and TRDJ1, with TRDD3 as a possible D gene (6 bases). This CDR3 is 16 amino acids long. Per germline, CDR1 GEAIGNYY and CDR2 EKD.

V is TRDV2 and J is TRDJ1; 8 positions agree with TRDD3. From germline, CDR1 is GEAIGNYY and CDR2 EKD. V was clipped by 1 base and J by 0 bases; unmatched bases: 6. This CDR3 comprises 16 residues. This CDR3 is CACDTVVLGDTDKLIF. CDR3 nucleotides: TGTGCCTGTGACACTGTCGTACTGGGGGACACCGATAAACTCATCTTT.

This chain links TRDV1 with TRDJ1; TRDD3 agrees at 10 bases. The CDR3 is 23 residues long. After removal of 1 base from V and 1 base from J, the junction contained 24 bases not matched to a gene. The germline V gene encodes CDR1 TSWWSYY and CDR2 QGS. CDR3 in DNA: TGTGCTCTTGGGGAACCCGACTACCCGTACGGGTTGGGGGATACCGAAATCACCGATAAACTCATCTTT. It is translated as CALGEPDYPYGLGDTEITDKLIF.

As regards this clone: In the same sample, other DNA sequences code for this CDR3. The chain carries TRDV2 and TRDJ2, with D possibly matching TRDD3 (6 bases). Trimming removed 0 bases at V and 3 bases at J, with 10 bases between. There are 15 residues in the CDR3. Germline loops: CDR1 GEAIGNYY, CDR2 EKD. Here the CDR3 reads CACDTVGGLTAQLFF. Here the CDR3 DNA reads TGTGCCTGTGACACCGTTGGGGGGCTGACAGCACAACTCTTCTTT.

The rearrangement uses TRDV3 and TRDJ3; 11 bases map to TRDD3. CDR1 and CDR2 (germline): TVYSNPD, GDNSRS (reference sequence). CDR3 size: 16 residues. V lost 2 bases, J lost 2 bases, and 2 bases stayed unmatched. CDR3 in amino acids: CAFVLGDTWDTRQMFF. The CDR3 DNA sequence: TGTGCCTTTGTACTGGGGGATACCTGGGACACCCGACAGATGTTTTTC. The full variable domain, rest sourced from reference TRDV3 and TRDJ3, is CDKVTQSSPDQTVASGSEVVLLCTYDTVYSNPDLFWYRIRPDYSFQFVFYGDNSRSEGADFTQGRFSVKHILTQKAFHLVISPVRTEDSATYYCAFVLGDTWDTRQMFFGTGIKLFVEP.

This clone has only a few counts. The rearrangement uses TRDV2 and TRDJ1; 10 nucleotides align to TRDD3. V gave up 0 bases and J gave up 2 bases; unmatched junction bases: 5. The CDR3 covers 16 residues. Germline lookup yields CDR1 GEAIGNYY and CDR2 EKD. The CDR3 protein is CACDTLVLGDTDKLIF. The CDR3 nucleotides are TGTGCCTGTGACACCCTTGTACTGGGGGATACCGATAAACTCATCTTT.

The J gene is TRDJ3, the V gene TRDV2; 7 bases map to TRDD3. Germline V gene lookup returns CDR1 GEAIGNYY and CDR2 EKD. The junction had 3 bases not matched to a gene; V was cut back by 1 base and J by 1 base. The CDR3 runs 17 residues. This CDR3 is CACDTGGPSWDTRQMFF. For the CDR3, the DNA is TGTGCCTGTGACACTGGGGGACCATCCTGGGACACCCGACAGATGTTTTTC.

Details on this clone: Germline and junction disagree at one end, which may indicate a read error. The CDR3 nucleotides are TGTGCCTGTGACACCGCTGGGGTCAGCTCCCGGGACACCCGACAGATGTTTTTC. It translates to CACDTAGVSSRDTRQMFF. The chain couples TRDV2 to TRDJ3; D is possibly TRDD3 (6 bases). CDR1 is GEAIGNYY, CDR2 EKD, per germline. There are 18 residues in the CDR3.

V gene TRDV1 combines with J gene TRDJ1, with D possibly TRDD3 on 10 matching bases. The CDR3 loop spans 22 amino acids. The V and J ends lost 5 bases and 5 bases respectively, with 39 bases between them. The germline V gene has CDR1 TSWWSYY and CDR2 QGS. This CDR3 is CALGSHPFLRLIGGIRRDKLIF. As DNA, the CDR3 is TGTGCTCTTGGGTCCCACCCCTTCCTACGGCTCATAGGGGGGATACGCCGGGATAAACTCATCTTT.

This clone was observed a few times. The chain couples TRDV2 to TRDJ1, with 10 bases matching TRDD3. Germline CDR1 is GEAIGNYY and CDR2 is EKD. CDR3 size: 16 residues. Trimming at V came to 4 bases and at J to 0 bases, leaving 7 bases not matched to a gene. In DNA form, the CDR3 reads TGTGCCTGTGATCTACTGGGGGATGGGGACACCGATAAACTCATCTTT. Amino acid sequence: CACDLLGDGDTDKLIF.